This T cell receptor (beta chain) came from a study of PD-L1 blockade in urothelial cancer. Looking at the study overall: The study recovered a median of around 130,000 T cells per blood sample.

This clone was observed once. Losses at the gene ends were 5 bases for V and 3 bases for J; bases not matched to a gene: 9. Germline loops: CDR1 SEHNR, CDR2 FQNEAQ (reference sequence). This CDR3 contains 17 residues. The data were produced by immunoSEQ multiplex PCR, yet TCRdb's version contains in-frame clones alone and is incomplete. The data hold 80,000 to 130,000 clones, with around 93% observed a single time. Sequences were derived from PBMCs, sampled around atezolizumab (anti-PD-L1) treatment. The chain has TRBV7-9 and TRBJ2-7; 14 bases match TRBD2. This clonotype was sampled from a woman aged 80 or older with urothelial cancer. This CDR3 is CASSPRPGTSGSYEQYF. DNA for the CDR3: TGTGCCAGCAGCCCCCGCCCTGGGACTAGCGGGAGCTACGAGCAGTACTTC.